One sample yielded the 14 T cell receptor beta chains listed below, sequenced in a study of neurological immune-mediated disorders. TCRdb ran MiXCR on the 5' RACE reads and lists one entry per CDR3 protein. Of about 50,000 distinct CDR3 sequences listed, 4.5% to 7% are singletons. Specimen: CD4+ T cells from blood. These receptors all come from a woman in her late teens or twenties with multiple sclerosis.

This clonotype was detected many times. V and J are TRBV9 and TRBJ2-1; 10 nucleotides agree with TRBD2. Germline V gene lookup returns CDR1 SGDLS and CDR2 YYNGEE. The length of the CDR3 is 14 residues. Trimming took 5 bases from V and 5 from J; bases not matched to a gene: 4. Here the CDR3 reads CASRKGLANNEQFF. In DNA form, the CDR3 reads TGTGCCAGCAGAAAGGGACTAGCGAACAATGAGCAGTTCTTC.

This clonotype has at least ten counts. This chain links TRBV6-5 with TRBJ2-5; D is possibly TRBD1 (6 bases). The CDR3 covers 14 residues. Germline CDR1 is MNHEY and CDR2 is SVGAGI. Trimming removed 5 bases from V and 7 bases from J, with 17 bases in between. The CDR3, as DNA: TGTGCCAGCAGTGAATGGACAGAAAGTGGGACCCAGTACTTC. Translation: CASSEWTESGTQYF.

The sample holds many counts of this clonotype. The chain links TRBV24-1 to TRBJ2-5, with D possibly TRBD1 on 6 matching bases. This CDR3 has 17 amino acids. Germline V gene sequence: CDR1 KGHDR, CDR2 SFDVKD. Trimming cost V 5 bases and J 1 base, with 19 bases left between them. The CDR3 DNA sequence: TGTGCCACCAGTGCCGCAGGGGCGTGGGGTAGCCAAGAGACCCAGTACTTC. Amino acid sequence: CATSAAGAWGSQETQYF.

This clonotype was observed at least ten times. The rearrangement joins TRBV4-1 to TRBJ2-3, with TRBD2 matching 9 bases. Per the germline V gene, CDR1 is MGHRA and CDR2 is YSYEKL. This CDR3 has 16 amino acids. With V trimmed by 2 bases and J by 4 bases, 7 bases remained unmatched. The CDR3 coding sequence is TGCGCCAGCAGCCAATCCAGCGGGAGGTTTGCAGATACGCAGTATTTT. This gives the protein CASSQSSGRFADTQYF.

This clonotype was counted ten times or more. The CDR3 loop is CASSGTYNEQFF. The DNA for the CDR3 is TGTGCCAGCAGCGGTACGTACAATGAGCAGTTCTTC. The rearrangement joins TRBV9 to TRBJ2-1, with D unclear. There are 12 residues in the CDR3. Germline V lookup: CDR1 SGDLS, CDR2 YYNGEE. V lost 3 bases to trimming and J lost 4 bases, with 5 bases between them.

This clonotype was detected a few times. This sequence joins TRBV5-1 and TRBJ2-1; TRBD2 matches 11 bases. The length of the CDR3 is 17 residues. With V trimmed by 0 bases and J by 4 bases, 6 bases remained unmatched. Germline lookup yields CDR1 SGHRS and CDR2 YFSETQ. The CDR3 sequence: CASSLALGTSGYNEQFF. The CDR3, as DNA: TGCGCCAGCAGCTTGGCCCTTGGGACTAGCGGATACAATGAGCAGTTCTTC.

This clonotype was recorded many times. The rearrangement uses TRBV7-2 and TRBJ1-2; no definite D call. The germline V gene encodes CDR1 SGHTA and CDR2 FQGNSA. The V end lost 1 base, the J end lost 1 base, and 13 bases lay between the germline ends. The CDR3 contains 16 residues. This CDR3 is CASSLVSLRINYGYTF. DNA of the CDR3: TGTGCCAGCAGCTTAGTTTCATTGAGAATTAACTATGGCTACACCTTC.

The sample holds many counts of this clonotype. This sequence joins TRBV7-2 and TRBJ2-1; D remains ambiguous. The CDR3 covers 13 residues. Trimming pared 1 base from V and 9 bases from J, leaving 10 bases between. Germline V gene lookup returns CDR1 SGHTA and CDR2 FQGNSA. The CDR3 spells CASSLDPTFEQFF. The CDR3 DNA follows: TGTGCCAGCAGCTTAGATCCTACGTTTGAGCAGTTCTTC.

This clonotype has ten or more counts. V usage is TRBV20-1 and J usage is TRBJ2-5; TRBD1 is a possible D gene (7 bases). There are 14 residues in the CDR3. The germline CDR1 and CDR2 sequences are DFQATT and SNEGSKA (reference sequence). Trimming left V 1 base short and J 3 bases short, with 12 bases between. The CDR3 loop is CSARGRGREETQYF. The DNA for the CDR3 is TGCAGTGCTAGAGGGAGGGGGCGCGAAGAGACCCAGTACTTC.

This clonotype was observed at least ten times. The CDR3 reads CSASNGRGTDTQYF. Written as DNA, the CDR3 is TGCAGTGCTAGTAATGGTAGGGGCACAGATACGCAGTATTTT. V and J are TRBV20-1 and TRBJ2-3; D remains ambiguous. Deletions cut 3 bases from V and 1 base from J, with 11 bases between. The CDR3 has 14 amino acids. The germline gives CDR1 DFQATT, CDR2 SNEGSKA (reference sequence).

This chain uses TRBV25-1 with TRBJ2-3, with TRBD2 identical over 8 bases. The germline V gene encodes CDR1 MGHDK and CDR2 SYGVNS. The V and J ends lost 3 bases and 2 bases, in that order; junction bases with no gene match: 10. The CDR3 runs to 17 residues. The CDR3 DNA reads as TGTGCCAGCAGTGACCTTAGCGGGAACCTTTACACAGATACGCAGTATTTT. Amino acids: CASSDLSGNLYTDTQYF.

Only a few counts were recorded for this clonotype. V gene TRBV30 combines with J gene TRBJ1-2; D is ambiguous. Trimming removed 1 base at V and 8 bases at J, with 17 bases between. Germline V gene data show CDR1 as GTSNPN and CDR2 as SVGIG (reference sequence). This CDR3 region has 14 residues. The CDR3 region is CAWSEGGAGGGYTF. The DNA for the CDR3 is TGTGCCTGGAGTGAAGGCGGAGCGGGAGGGGGCTACACCTTC.

This clonotype was seen repeatedly, ten times or more. The chain is built from TRBV12-3 or TRBV12-4 and TRBJ1-1; 8 bases fit TRBD1. CDR3 size: 14 residues. Germline trimming cut 5 bases from V and 0 bases from J; bases unmatched to any gene: 2. CDR3 bases: TGTGCCAGCAGTGACAGGGGATTGAACACTGAAGCTTTCTTT. The encoded protein is CASSDRGLNTEAFF.

CDR3 bases: TGCGCCAGCAGCCCGGAGGGAGGGGGCGGCCAGCCCCAGCATTTT. It encodes CASSPEGGGGQPQHF. The chain links TRBV5-1 to TRBJ1-5; 7 bases line up with TRBD1. CDR1 and CDR2 (germline): SGHRS, YFSETQ. The trim removed 4 bases at V and 7 bases at J, leaving 11 bases unmatched. There are 15 residues in the CDR3.